These 24 T cell receptor beta chains originate from one sample sequenced in a study. The sorted Tregs were CD4+CD25+CD127-/low cells. One entry per CDR3 protein, called by TCRdb with MiXCR from the 5' RACE reads. The sample has about 40,000 distinct CDR3 sequences; around 20% are singletons. Sequenced material: Tregs sorted from blood. The source of these receptors is a female donor with breast cancer.

The sample holds one count of this clonotype. V gene TRBV21-1 combines with J gene TRBJ2-2; no check of the table's D call, TRBD1, against the DNA was made. TRBV21-1 is noted as a pseudogene. This CDR3 contains 19 residues. CDR3 DNA: TGTGCCAGCAGCAAAGAGTTTGCATCGGACAGGACCAACACCGGGGAGCTGTTTTTT. It is translated as CASSKEFASDRTNTGELFF.

This clonotype came up many times. This rearrangement joins TRBV28 to TRBJ2-3; no firm D call. Trimming cost V 5 bases and J 3 bases, with 9 bases left between them. The CDR3 totals 13 residues. CDR1 MDHEN and CDR2 SYDVKM come from the germline V gene. DNA of the CDR3: TGTGCCAGCAGTCCGACTGCGACAGATACGCAGTATTTT. This sequence encodes CASSPTATDTQYF.

This clonotype was observed a few times. The J gene is TRBJ2-7, the V gene TRBV20-1, with D perhaps TRBD1 (6 bases). Trimming took off 3 bases at V and 0 bases at J, with 9 bases between the two ends. Germline V gene data show CDR1 as DFQATT and CDR2 as SNEGSKA (reference sequence). This CDR3 is 13 amino acids long. CDR3 region: CSARGALSYEQYF. The CDR3 DNA reads as TGCAGTGCTAGGGGGGCCCTCTCCTACGAGCAGTACTTC.

This chain links TRBV6-6 with TRBJ1-6, with no clear D. The germline gives CDR1 MNHNY, CDR2 SVGAGI (reference sequence). Trimming pared 6 bases from V and 8 bases from J, leaving 8 bases between. This CDR3 has 12 amino acids. The CDR3 DNA sequence: TGTGCCAGCAGACCACCTGATTCACCCCTCCACTTT. Protein sequence: CASRPPDSPLHF.

This clonotype was detected a few times. The CDR3 protein is CASSQYPGGLAGGGETQYF. The CDR3 DNA is TGCGCCAGCAGCCAGTACCCAGGGGGACTAGCGGGAGGCGGGGAGACCCAGTACTTC. The rearrangement links TRBV4-1 to TRBJ2-5; 15 bases are a match to TRBD2. V lost 3 bases and J lost 5; bases outside the gene matches: 13. Germline V gives CDR1 MGHRA, CDR2 YSYEKL. CDR3 length: 19 amino acids.

Many counts were recorded for this clonotype. J is TRBJ2-7 and V is TRBV5-4, with 13 positions matching TRBD2. This CDR3 is built from 15 residues. CDR1 and CDR2 from the germline V gene are SGHNT and YYREEE (reference sequence). The V gene end was trimmed by 2 bases and the J gene end by 3 bases; junction bases not matched to a gene: 2. The CDR3 region is CASSFGLAGVYEQYF. CDR3 DNA: TGTGCCAGCAGCTTCGGACTAGCGGGAGTCTACGAGCAGTACTTC.

This clonotype was recorded a few times. The chain is built from TRBV12-3 or TRBV12-4 and TRBJ2-2; 10 positions match TRBD1. J gave up 5 bases and V 2 bases, and 5 bases lay outside the gene matches. The CDR3 contains 16 residues. CDR3 in amino acids: CASSLWDRGLTGELFF. The CDR3, as DNA: TGTGCCAGCAGTTTATGGGACAGGGGTCTGACCGGGGAGCTGTTTTTT.

A remark on this clonotype: A much more abundant neighbour one base away suggests this may be a read error. The gene calls are TRBV5-1 and TRBJ2-1, with D possibly TRBD2 on 6 matching bases. The length of the CDR3 is 16 residues. Trimming took 4 bases from V and 2 from J, leaving 16 bases between them. CDR1 is SGHRS and CDR2 is YFSETQ in the germline V gene. CDR3 DNA sequence: TGCGCCAGCAGCCCGGGTCAGAGCGGGCCCTACAATGAGCAGTTCTTC. This sequence encodes CASSPGQSGPYNEQFF. Full variable domain (outside the CDR3, taken from reference TRBV5-1 and TRBJ2-1): KAGVTQTPRYLIKTRGQQVTLSCSPISGHRSVSWYQQTPGQGLQFLFEYFSETQRNKGNFPGRFSGRQFSNSRSEMNVSTLELGDSALYLCASSPGQSGPYNEQFFGPGTRLTVL.

Concerning this clonotype: A single base separates this from a much larger clone, so it may be a read error. As the CDR3 is not closed by the conserved phenylalanine or tryptophan, this likely results from a read error. The rearrangement uses TRBV27 and TRBJ2-7; D gene uncertain. V shed 5 bases and J shed 5 bases, with 7 bases lying between them. The CDR3 consists of 11 residues. Germline V gene sequence: CDR1 MNHEY, CDR2 SMNVEV (reference sequence). The CDR3 sequence is CASSIANEQYS. DNA for the CDR3: TGTGCCAGCAGTATCGCGAACGAGCAGTACTCC.

The V call is TRBV7-9, the J call TRBJ1-2; D is undetermined. Trimming shortened V by 5 bases and J by 4 bases, and 11 bases separated the two germline ends. Germline loops: CDR1 SEHNR, CDR2 FQNEAQ (reference sequence). This CDR3 contains 13 residues. DNA for the CDR3: TGTGCCAGCAGCGCGGGGAGGGCCTATGGCTACACCTTC. Translated, it gives CASSAGRAYGYTF. The full variable domain, with the rest looked up from reference TRBV7-9 and TRBJ1-2, is DTGVSQNPRHKITKRGQNVTFRCDPISEHNRLYWYRQTLGQGPEFLTYFQNEAQLEKSRLLSDRFSAERPKGSFSTLEIQRTEQGDSAMYLCASSAGRAYGYTFGSGTRLTVV.

In its sample, this clonotype was seen many times. The chain is built from TRBV5-1 and TRBJ2-5; unclear D gene. The CDR3 spans 13 residues. V lost 1 base and J lost 4, with 8 bases in between. The germline gives CDR1 SGHRS, CDR2 YFSETQ. CDR3 DNA sequence: TGCGCCAGCAGCTTGACGTTCGGAGAGACCCAGTACTTC. It yields the protein CASSLTFGETQYF.

The genes are TRBV7-8 and TRBJ1-2; no firm D call. The CDR3 is 13 residues long. Germline lookup yields CDR1 SGHVS and CDR2 FQNEAQ. The V and J ends lost 1 base and 5 bases respectively, with 8 bases between them. CDR3 sequence: CASSLVDLYGYTF. The DNA of the CDR3 is TGTGCCAGCAGCTTAGTGGATTTGTATGGCTACACCTTC.

Only a few counts were recorded for this clonotype. The rearrangement uses TRBV7-3 and TRBJ2-3; TRBD2 agrees at 7 bases. J lost 8 bases, V lost 4 bases, and 0 bases had no gene match. Germline values: CDR1 SGHTA, CDR2 FQGTGA. The CDR3 sequence is 11 residues long. The CDR3 loop is CASSSGGTQYF. For the CDR3, the DNA is TGTGCCAGCAGCTCGGGAGGTACGCAGTATTTT.

This clonotype has more than one count but fewer than ten. V and J are TRBV7-2 and TRBJ1-5; D ambiguous. This CDR3 has 15 amino acids. V dropped 5 bases and J dropped 0 bases, with 11 bases sitting between them. Germline V gene sequence: CDR1 SGHTA, CDR2 FQGNSA. CDR3 coding DNA: TGTGCCAGCAGCGAAGGCGTCACTAGCAATCAGCCCCAGCATTTT. Amino acids: CASSEGVTSNQPQHF.

This clonotype was recorded at least ten times. The rearrangement joins TRBV4-2 to TRBJ2-1; D may be TRBD2 (5 bases). The germline V and J ends were trimmed by 3 bases and 0 bases, with 15 bases remaining between them. The germline V gene has CDR1 LGHNA and CDR2 YNFKEQ. The CDR3 spans 17 residues. The CDR3 protein is CASSQYLSSYSYNEQFF. Here the CDR3 DNA reads TGTGCCAGCAGCCAGTACCTCTCTAGCTACTCCTACAATGAGCAGTTCTTC.

There are many counts of this clonotype. The chain has TRBV12-3 or TRBV12-4 and TRBJ2-2; D may be TRBD1 or TRBD2 (7 bases each). The CDR3 covers 14 residues. V gave up 8 bases and J gave up 6 bases, with 16 bases separating them. As DNA, the CDR3 is TGTGCCAGCGGAGCGGGGCAGGGGGCCGGGGAGCTGTTTTTT. Its protein is CASGAGQGAGELFF.

This clonotype was counted ten times or more. The genes are TRBV27 and TRBJ2-3; D is unclear. Per the germline V gene, CDR1 is MNHEY and CDR2 is SMNVEV (reference sequence). This CDR3 region has 13 residues. With 2 bases removed from V and 6 bases from J, the gap between germline ends came to 9 bases. The DNA of the CDR3 is TGTGCCAGCAGTTTAAGATCTTTGGATACGCAGTATTTT. It specifies CASSLRSLDTQYF.

This clonotype has ten or more counts. CDR3 nucleotides: TGTGCACCTGGGGGGTCCAAAAACATTCAGTACTTC. Translated: CAPGGSKNIQYF. This rearrangement joins TRBV7-3 to TRBJ2-4, with D perhaps TRBD2 (6 bases). This CDR3 comprises 12 residues. Germline CDR1 SGHTA, CDR2 FQGTGA.

This clonotype appeared many times. For the CDR3, the DNA is TGTGCCACCAGTGGCCCCCCCGGGGGACTCTTTAACACAGATACGCAGTATTTT. Residues: CATSGPPGGLFNTDTQYF. The chain has TRBV24-1 and TRBJ2-3, with D perhaps matching TRBD2 (6 bases). The CDR3 sequence is 18 residues long. CDR1 and CDR2 (germline): KGHDR, SFDVKD. The V and J ends lost 5 bases and 2 bases respectively, with 22 bases between them.

Details on this clonotype: This may be a read error, as it is one base from a much larger clone. This sequence joins TRBV6-5 and TRBJ1-4; D call uncertain. CDR1 is MNHEY and CDR2 is SVGAGI in the germline V gene. This CDR3 spans 15 amino acids. CDR3: CAGSYSIGEAEKLFF. The CDR3 nucleotides are TGTGCCGGCAGTTACTCGATTGGGGAGGCTGAAAAACTGTTTTTT.

This chain links TRBV12-3 or TRBV12-4 with TRBJ1-2, with 9 positions matching TRBD1. This CDR3 has 15 amino acids. Trimming at V came to 6 bases and at J to 0 bases, leaving 5 bases not matched to a gene. The CDR3 bases are TGTGCCAGCAGCCTACAGGGGGCCGCTAACTATGGCTACACCTTC. This encodes CASSLQGAANYGYTF.

With respect to this clonotype: A single base separates this from a much larger clone, so it may be a read error. The chain employs TRBV20-1 and TRBJ2-4; 10 nucleotides line up with TRBD2. Germline V gene sequence: CDR1 DFQATT, CDR2 SNEGSKA (reference sequence). The CDR3 is made up of 14 amino acids. V shed 6 bases and J 11 bases; nucleotides not matched to a gene: 13. This chain's CDR3 is CSADSSGSRSFQYF. For the CDR3, the DNA is TGCAGTGCCGACTCTAGCGGGAGTAGAAGCTTTCAGTACTTC.

Comment on this clonotype: Given a much more abundant clone one base away, this may be a read error. The chain joins TRBV20-1 to TRBJ2-6; D perhaps matches TRBD1 (5 bases). This CDR3 comprises 13 residues. Germline CDR1 reads DFQATT; CDR2 reads SNEGSKA (reference sequence). The CDR3 sequence is CSARRPGANVPTF. The CDR3, as DNA: TGCAGTGCTAGGAGACCTGGGGCCAACGTCCCGACTTTC.

Worth noting for this clonotype: A much larger clonotype is one base distant, so this may be a read error. Lacking the conserved final phenylalanine or tryptophan, this CDR3 likely reflects a read error. V and J are TRBV27 and TRBJ1-1; D remains unclear. The germline V gene has CDR1 MNHEY and CDR2 SMNVEV (reference sequence). There are 13 residues in the CDR3. Trimming shortened V by 4 bases and J by 3 bases, and 9 bases separated the two germline ends. CDR3: CASSSPLDTEAFL. In DNA, the CDR3 is TGTGCCAGCAGTTCCCCGCTGGACACTGAAGCTTTCCTT.